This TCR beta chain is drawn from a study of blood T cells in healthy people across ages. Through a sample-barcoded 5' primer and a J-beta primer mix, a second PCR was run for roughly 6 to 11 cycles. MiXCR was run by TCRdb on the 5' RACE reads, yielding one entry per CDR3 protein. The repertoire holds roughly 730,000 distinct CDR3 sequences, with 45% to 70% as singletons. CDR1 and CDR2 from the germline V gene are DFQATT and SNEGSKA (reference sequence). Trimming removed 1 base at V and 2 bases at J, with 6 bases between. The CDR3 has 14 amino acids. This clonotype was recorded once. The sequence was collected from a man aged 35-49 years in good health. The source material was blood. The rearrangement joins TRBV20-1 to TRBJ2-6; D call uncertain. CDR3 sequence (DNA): TGCAGTGCTAGAGCCCGGGCTGGGGCCAACGTCCTGACTTTC. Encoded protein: CSARARAGANVLTF.